The T cell receptor beta chain under discussion was sequenced for a study of identifying expanded T cells in peripheral blood. Study-level results: Over approximately two and four weeks, about 17 and 20 clones changed, versus around 1.1 between replicates.

Remarks on this clone: Its matching antigen is unknown.

This CDR3 has 13 amino acids. The germline V gene encodes CDR1 MDHEN and CDR2 SYDVKM. V was shortened by 3 bases and J by 4 bases, with 10 bases between the two germline ends. Here immunoSEQ multiplex PCR was the method, and the copy in TCRdb shows in-frame clones only, minus some. Among 81,000 or so clones listed, roughly 84% were seen once. The sequencing sample was made of blood. This clonotype was sampled from a person aged 18 to 75 in good health. The chain uses TRBV28 and TRBJ2-7; D possibly corresponds to TRBD2 (6 bases). The CDR3 bases are TGTGCCAGCAGTTTGGCAGGGAGGTACGAGCAGTACTTC. It is translated as CASSLAGRYEQYF.